These 2 T cell receptor beta chains originate from one sample sequenced in a study of immune characteristics of hereditary and idiopathic chronic pancreatitis. Repertoires were generated with immunoSEQ multiplex PCR, while TCRdb's copy carries only in-frame clones and drops some. This table has approximately 9,800 clones, about 85% appearing once. Total pancreatectomy with islet autotransplantation was the source of the chronic pancreatitis pancreas tissue. Sequencing was carried out using pancreas tissue with idiopathic chronic pancreatitis. Receptors were obtained from a human donor with chronic pancreatitis.

This clone has just one count. The V gene is TRBV19, the J gene TRBJ1-5; D possibly corresponds to TRBD1 (6 bases). Germline CDR1 LNHDA, CDR2 SQIVND (reference sequence). The V gene lost 5 bases and the J gene lost 7 bases, with 12 bases spanning the gap. This CDR3 comprises 13 residues. This chain's CDR3 is CASSPGHRQPQHF. In DNA, the CDR3 is TGTGCCAGTAGTCCGGGACATCGCCAGCCCCAGCATTTT. The full variable domain, rest sourced from reference TRBV19 and TRBJ1-5, is DGGITQSPKYLFRKEGQNVTLSCEQNLNHDAMYWYRQDPGQGLRLIYYSQIVNDFQKGDIAEGYSVSREKKESFPLTVTSAQKNPTAFYLCASSPGHRQPQHFGDGTRLSIL.

The CDR3 nucleotides are TGCGCCAGCAGCTTCGTCCCCGAAGAGACCCAGTACTTC. Its translation is CASSFVPEETQYF. The J gene is TRBJ2-5, the V gene TRBV5-1; D ambiguous. V was shortened by 2 bases and J by 3 bases, with 8 bases between the two germline ends. The germline V gene has CDR1 SGHRS and CDR2 YFSETQ. The CDR3 totals 13 residues.